This T cell receptor (beta chain) was observed in a study of radiotherapy plus CTLA-4 blockade in lung cancer (dated 2018 in TCRdb). In terms of the full investigation: Objective responses occurred in about 20% of enrolled patients, and 31% achieved disease control. On the study overall, not on this receptor specifically: After treatment with radiotherapy and ipilimumab, TCR clones that came from tumors expanded in the peripheral blood. Early dynamic changes in blood T cell clones, together with increased serum interferon-beta after radiation, were reported as the strongest predictors of response.

Library preparation was by the immunoSEQ multiplex PCR assay. Here the immuneACCESS table is served through TCRdb, limited to in-frame sequences with V and J called. Missing clones are a known gap in these copies; in checked studies unresolved V genes cover under half, and the rest lacks a known reason. A total of 70,000 to 90,000 clones appear in this sample, approximately 80% of them only once. Roughly 0.87% of the sample belongs to the ten largest clones. About this clone: The specificity of this receptor is unknown. No base qualities exist here, and no much larger clone lies one base off it.

At the junction V is shortened by 7 bases and J by 8 bases, with 12 bases in between. CDR1 is given as MNHNY and CDR2 as SVGAGI, both from the germline V gene (reference sequence). From the cysteine through the phenylalanine, the CDR3 covers 12 amino acids. The CDR3 DNA has 36 bases and is translated from base 1. Focal radiation therapy combined with CTLA-4 blockade (ipilimumab) was tested in patients with chemo-refractory metastatic non-small-cell lung cancer. This clonotype was obtained from a human donor with non-small cell lung cancer who had stable disease on radiotherapy plus ipilimumab. Recombination joined TRBV6-6 with TRBJ2-1, with the D gene too uncertain to name. Here the sequenced sample was peripheral blood, taken from a patient treated with radiotherapy plus ipilimumab. The bases are TGTGCCAGCATGCAATTGAGCGATGAGCAGTTCTTC. Translated, this is CASMQLSDEQFF.